This T cell receptor (beta chain) was captured by sequencing in a study of persistence of HIV-infected CD4 T cells. Broader study findings: TCR oligoclonality correlated with proviral oligoclonality in the same sorted populations.

Lysates of CMV-infected fibroblasts at around 9.9 ug/mL stimulated these cells. CD40L-negative CD69-negative CD45RO-high memory CD4+ T cells were sorted as populations depleted of antigen-responding cells. CD8+ T cells were removed from PBMCs prior to stimulation. For 15 to 20 hours, CD8-depleted PBMCs received anti-CD28/CD49d costimulation, a CD40-blocking antibody and enfuvirtide. CDR3 length: 15 amino acids. Germline-derived CDR1 and CDR2 are KGHSY and FQNENV. The junction had 3 bases not matched to a gene; V was cut back by 6 bases and J by 0 bases. Sequencing used immunoSEQ version 4 in survey mode. Data came from immunoSEQ multiplex PCR; TCRdb stores just in-frame clones and leaves some out. The sample yields more than 25,000 clones, over 65% seen once. Concerning this clone itself: Its antigen is as yet unknown.

Sequenced here: CD4+ T cells sorted from PBMCs after approximately 20-hour stimulation, sampled from a patient who received antiretroviral therapy. This TCR derives from an adult woman with HIV who was CMV-seropositive. The chain combines TRBV16 with TRBJ2-2, with 8 bases lining up with TRBD1. CDR3 region: CASSRQGPNTGELFF. The DNA for the CDR3 is TGTGCCAGCAGTCGACAGGGGCCGAACACCGGGGAGCTGTTTTTT.